The present entry profiles one T cell receptor beta chain with its context. The CDR3 has 12 amino acids. The ends were cut back, 5 bases at V and 7 bases at J, with 11 bases in the middle. The germline V gene has CDR1 SGHTA and CDR2 FQGNSA. Here immunoSEQ multiplex PCR was the method, and the copy in TCRdb shows in-frame clones only, minus some. The sample lists over 950,000 clones, 60% to 85% occurring once. The entry originates in a study of shared clonotypes between healthy human individuals. The chain has TRBV7-2 and TRBJ2-5; unclear D gene. This sequence was found in a young man in good health. Some clones in this sample may be carry-over from other donors' samples. Source material: memory CD4+ T cells from PBMCs. The subset denotes: CD45RA-negative fraction. DNA of the CDR3: TGTGCCAGCAGCCTAGGGTGGGGGACCCAGTACTTC. This translates into CASSLGWGTQYF.